This T cell receptor beta chain was captured in a study of T cells in Graves' hyperthyroidism and ophthalmopathy. In the case of this clonotype: Given a much more abundant clone one base away, this may be a read error. Likely a read error: the CDR3 ends without its conserved phenylalanine or tryptophan.

Germline V lookup: CDR1 SGHAT, CDR2 FQNNGV. The CDR3 has 15 residues. V gave up 7 bases and J gave up 1 base; unmatched junction bases: 7. Researchers took RNA transcripts and amplified the TCR beta CDR3 regions from them. HTBI primers were employed in a first-round RT-PCR of the TCR CDR3. One entry per CDR3 protein, called by TCRdb with MiXCR from the multiplex PCR reads. The sample has about 700,000 distinct CDR3 sequences, 12% to 15% seen once. Lactation, pregnancy, other autoimmune disease or uncontrolled infection excluded patients. The chain has TRBV11-2 and TRBJ1-1; 9 bases line up with TRBD1. The TCR was taken from a woman between 18 and 29 years old with Graves' hyperthyroidism. Sample: blood. CDR3 region: CASKLPGQGNTEAFL. In nucleotides, the CDR3 is TGTGCCAGCAAATTGCCGGGACAGGGGAACACTGAAGCTTTCCTT.